The present T cell receptor beta chain was sequenced within a study of cytomegalovirus exposure and HLA in healthy donors. Study results and caveats: Specific recognition of CMV antigens was confirmed in vitro for three chains (all CMV-associated). The authors listed 150 to 200 TCR beta chains as cytomegalovirus-associated. A later analysis, which compared TCR beta chains of equal frequency, found the HLA-associated ones more clonally expanded.

Germline lookup yields CDR1 SEHNR and CDR2 FQNEAQ (reference sequence). CDR3 length: 17 residues. PCR involved 60 Vbeta and 13 Jbeta primers. Sequencing used immunoSEQ multiplex PCR; TCRdb keeps in-frame clones, though not all of them. The table shows roughly 130,000 clones, with approximately 69% occurring only once. Of note for this clone: The target antigen is unknown. Relative to the germline gene, one junction end is altered; a read error may explain this.

This sequence joins TRBV7-9 and TRBJ1-1, with D possibly matching TRBD1 (6 bases). Sequencing was performed on PBMCs. The origin of this receptor is a man aged 40-49 years in good health and CMV-seropositive. The CDR3 loop reads CSSSPTAGALGDTEAFF. The CDR3 coding sequence is TGTTCCAGCAGCCCGACCGCAGGGGCCCTCGGAGACACTGAAGCTTTCTTT. Using reference TRBV7-9 and TRBJ1-1 for the parts outside the CDR3, the full variable domain is DTGVSQNPRHKITKRGQNVTFRCDPISEHNRLYWYRQTLGQGPEFLTYFQNEAQLEKSRLLSDRFSAERPKGSFSTLEIQRTEQGDSAMYLCSSSPTAGALGDTEAFFGQGTRLTVV.